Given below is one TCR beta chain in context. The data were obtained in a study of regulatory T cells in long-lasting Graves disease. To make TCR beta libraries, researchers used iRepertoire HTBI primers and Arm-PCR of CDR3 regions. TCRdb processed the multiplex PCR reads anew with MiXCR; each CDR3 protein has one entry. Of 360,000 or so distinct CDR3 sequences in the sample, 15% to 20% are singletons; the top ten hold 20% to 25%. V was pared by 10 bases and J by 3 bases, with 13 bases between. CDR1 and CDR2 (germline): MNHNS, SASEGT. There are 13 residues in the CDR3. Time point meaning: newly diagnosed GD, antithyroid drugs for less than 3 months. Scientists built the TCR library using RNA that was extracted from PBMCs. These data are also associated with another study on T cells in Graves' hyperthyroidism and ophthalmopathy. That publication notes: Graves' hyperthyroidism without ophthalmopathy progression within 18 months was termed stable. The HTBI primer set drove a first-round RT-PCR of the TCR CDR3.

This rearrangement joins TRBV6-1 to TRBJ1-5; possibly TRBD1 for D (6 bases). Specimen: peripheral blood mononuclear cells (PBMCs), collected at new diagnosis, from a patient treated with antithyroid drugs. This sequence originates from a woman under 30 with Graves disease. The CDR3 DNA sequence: TGTGCCATTGGACAGTACATCAATCAGCCCCAGCATTTT. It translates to CAIGQYINQPQHF.